These 30 T cell receptor beta chains were sequenced from one sample in a study of T-cell memory formation after mild COVID-19. TCRdb re-analysed the 5' RACE reads in MiXCR, keeping a single row per CDR3 protein. Of about 200,000 distinct CDR3 sequences listed, about 9.2% are singletons. Input material: PBMCs or a T cell subset sorted from them (not recorded which). These receptors were taken from a young man who had mild COVID-19 (a few samples of this study predate the infection). Cell type and time point are not known.

The genes are TRBV20-1 and TRBJ2-3; perhaps TRBD2 as D (6 bases). The V end was cut by 0 bases, the J end by 0 bases, with 10 bases between. The germline V gene encodes CDR1 DFQATT and CDR2 SNEGSKA (reference sequence). This CDR3 spans 15 amino acids. DNA for the CDR3: TGCAGTGCTAGAGATCCTGGGAGGAGCACAGATACGCAGTATTTT. It specifies CSARDPGRSTDTQYF.

The chain recombines TRBV2 with TRBJ1-5; TRBD1 might be the D (5 bases). CDR1 SNHLY and CDR2 FYNNEI come from the germline V gene. The V gene lost 6 bases and the J gene lost 0 bases, with 9 bases spanning the gap. The CDR3 extends over 14 amino acids. Written as DNA, the CDR3 is TGTGCCAGCAGAAGGGGCAGTAGCAATCAGCCCCAGCATTTT. Protein sequence: CASRRGSSNQPQHF.

This clonotype occurred many times. The chain carries TRBV20-1 and TRBJ1-2; TRBD1 matches 10 bases. Germline lookup yields CDR1 DFQATT and CDR2 SNEGSKA (reference sequence). V lost 4 bases, J lost 4 bases, and 3 bases stayed unmatched. The CDR3 has 13 amino acids. This chain's CDR3 is CSATGTGAYGYTF. CDR3 nucleotide sequence: TGCAGTGCTACGGGGACAGGGGCCTATGGCTACACCTTC.

As to this clonotype: Possible read error: a much larger clone is one base away. The rearrangement joins TRBV2 to TRBJ2-3; 9 bases agree with TRBD2. CDR1 is SNHLY and CDR2 is FYNNEI in the germline V gene. The CDR3 is 16 amino acids. The CDR3 sequence: CASSTPGRGGRDSQYF. In DNA, the CDR3 is TGTGCCAGCAGTACCCCGGGGCGGGGGGGAAGAGATTCGCAGTATTTT. Together with reference TRBV2 and TRBJ2-3, the CDR3 gives the full variable domain: EPEVTQTPSHQVTQMGQEVILRCVPISNHLYFYWYRQILGQKVEFLVSFYNNEISEKSEIFDDQFSVERPDGSNFTLKIRSTKLEDSAMYFCASSTPGRGGRDSQYFGPGTRLTVL.

This clonotype was counted at least ten times. The chain has TRBV24-1 and TRBJ1-2; D remains ambiguous. V was shortened by 4 bases and J by 2 bases, with 10 bases between the two germline ends. CDR3 length: 14 residues. The germline gives CDR1 KGHDR, CDR2 SFDVKD. The CDR3: CATSEAQANYGYTF. CDR3 sequence (DNA): TGTGCCACCAGTGAGGCTCAGGCCAACTATGGCTACACCTTC.

The rearrangement uses TRBV12-3 or TRBV12-4 and TRBJ1-6; possible D gene TRBD1, 6 bases. V was trimmed by 6 bases and J by 1 base, leaving 13 bases between them. This CDR3 region has 16 residues. The CDR3 protein is CASSEGDFSYNSPLHF. The CDR3 bases are TGTGCCAGCAGCGAGGGGGATTTTTCCTATAATTCACCCCTCCACTTT.

This clonotype has just a few counts. V gene TRBV12-5 combines with J gene TRBJ2-5; D is uncertain. V lost 3 bases and J 4 bases, leaving 15 bases between the germline ends. Germline V gene data show CDR1 as LGHNT and CDR2 as FRNRAP. The CDR3 loop spans 15 amino acids. For the CDR3, the DNA is TGTGCTAGTGGTTTCCTAAGGTCCCATGGAGAGACCCAGTACTTC. It translates to CASGFLRSHGETQYF.

In this sample, this clonotype turned up a few times. The chain joins TRBV7-2 to TRBJ2-3; possible D gene TRBD2, 6 bases. Trimming pared 3 bases from V and 2 bases from J, leaving 12 bases between. The CDR3 covers 15 residues. Germline lookup yields CDR1 SGHTA and CDR2 FQGNSA. DNA for the CDR3: TGTGCCAGCAGCTTGGGTAGCGGATTCACAGATACGCAGTATTTT. As protein: CASSLGSGFTDTQYF.

This clonotype has just a few counts. This chain connects TRBV4-1 to TRBJ2-5, with D unresolved. Germline V gives CDR1 MGHRA, CDR2 YSYEKL. Trimming removed 4 bases at V and 5 bases at J, with 11 bases between. The CDR3 spans 13 residues. This chain's CDR3 is CASSLITVETQYF. The CDR3 DNA follows: TGCGCCAGCAGCCTTATAACTGTTGAGACCCAGTACTTC.

The chain uses TRBV18 and TRBJ1-4, with 7 bases aligning to TRBD1. The J segment lost 7 bases and the V segment lost 4 bases, leaving 6 bases of the junction unmatched. Germline V gene lookup returns CDR1 KGHSH and CDR2 LQKENI. The CDR3 consists of 14 residues. CDR3 amino acids: CASSLQGRREKLFF. The CDR3 DNA reads TGTGCCAGCTCACTACAGGGGCGGCGTGAAAAACTGTTTTTT.

CDR3: CASSSATRFADTQYF. The CDR3 DNA reads as TGTGCCAGCAGCTCAGCTACTAGATTTGCAGATACGCAGTATTTT. The chain has TRBV7-2 and TRBJ2-3; D is perhaps TRBD2 (5 bases). Germline V gene lookup returns CDR1 SGHTA and CDR2 FQGNSA. Trimming removed 4 bases at V and 4 bases at J, with 15 bases between. The CDR3 totals 15 residues.

This clonotype turned up a few times. This chain joins TRBV4-3 and TRBJ2-3; 10 bases are a match to TRBD2. The CDR3 runs to 16 residues. Germline values: CDR1 LGHNA, CDR2 YSLEER. V shed 0 bases, J shed 3 bases, and the junction held 3 bases outside the gene matches. CDR3: CASSQDLAGVTDTQYF. The CDR3, as DNA: TGCGCCAGCAGCCAAGATCTAGCGGGGGTGACAGATACGCAGTATTTT.

There are many counts of this clonotype. J is TRBJ2-3 and V is TRBV7-9; 8 bases fit TRBD1. Germline CDR1 reads SEHNR; CDR2 reads FQNEAQ (reference sequence). J was trimmed by 1 base and V by 4 bases; bases with no gene match: 4. The CDR3 covers 15 residues. The CDR3 spells CASSSGQGGTDTQYF. DNA for the CDR3: TGTGCCAGCAGCTCCGGACAGGGAGGCACAGATACGCAGTATTTT.

In this sample, this clonotype turned up a few times. This chain joins TRBV3-1 and TRBJ2-3, with 7 bases that match TRBD2. This CDR3 comprises 16 residues. The germline V gene encodes CDR1 LGHDT and CDR2 YNNKEL (reference sequence). The ends lost 4 bases at V and 2 bases at J; junction bases unmatched: 9. The CDR3 DNA reads TGTGCCAGCAGCCGGAACGGGGGGTCCTACACAGATACGCAGTATTTT. Protein product: CASSRNGGSYTDTQYF.

Only a few counts were recorded for this clonotype. This chain joins TRBV2 and TRBJ2-3; 8 bases map to TRBD1. Germline loops: CDR1 SNHLY, CDR2 FYNNEI. Trimming removed 5 bases from V and 11 bases from J; junction bases left unmatched: 6. The CDR3 is made up of 12 amino acids. As DNA, the CDR3 is TGTGCCAGCAGTTCAGACAGGGGCGGGCAGTATTTT. Protein sequence: CASSSDRGGQYF.

This clonotype came up many times. This chain joins TRBV6-5 and TRBJ1-5; the D is unclear. The CDR3 has 14 amino acids. Germline V gives CDR1 MNHEY, CDR2 SVGAGI. V lost 5 bases to trimming and J lost 0 bases, with 8 bases between them. The CDR3 sequence is CASSISYSNQPQHF. DNA for the CDR3: TGTGCCAGCAGTATAAGTTATAGCAATCAGCCCCAGCATTTT.

This clonotype was seen a few times. The chain combines TRBV2 with TRBJ1-5, with D perhaps TRBD1 (5 bases). This CDR3 comprises 12 residues. Trimming took off 7 bases at V and 4 bases at J, with 8 bases between the two ends. The germline V gene encodes CDR1 SNHLY and CDR2 FYNNEI. CDR3 residues: CASTRGNQPQHF. The DNA for the CDR3 is TGTGCCAGCACCCGGGGGAATCAGCCCCAGCATTTT.

There are many counts of this clonotype. The rearrangement joins TRBV27 to TRBJ2-5; 8 bases line up with TRBD2. CDR3 length: 13 amino acids. From germline, CDR1 is MNHEY and CDR2 SMNVEV (reference sequence). Trimming at V came to 10 bases and at J to 6 bases, leaving 10 bases not matched to a gene. The CDR3 loop reads CATSRGGLQTQYF. The CDR3 DNA reads as TGTGCCACGAGTCGGGGGGGTCTTCAGACCCAGTACTTC.

The sample holds a few counts of this clonotype. This rearrangement joins TRBV3-1 to TRBJ2-1; 9 bases map to TRBD2. J was trimmed by 2 bases and V by 4 bases; bases with no gene match: 9. The length of the CDR3 is 17 residues. Per the germline V gene, CDR1 is LGHDT and CDR2 is YNNKEL (reference sequence). Here the CDR3 DNA reads TGTGCCAGCAGCCCGCGGGGGGGGAGGGGACCCTACAATGAGCAGTTCTTC. Its translation: CASSPRGGRGPYNEQFF.

This sequence joins TRBV7-2 and TRBJ2-2; 8 bases align to TRBD2. CDR1 is SGHTA, CDR2 FQGNSA, per germline. This CDR3 spans 17 amino acids. With 2 bases clipped from V and 4 bases from J, the junction kept 9 bases outside the gene matches. The CDR3 nucleotides are TGTGCCAGCAGCTTACGGTTCGGGGGGGTTCGCACCGGGGAGCTGTTTTTT. This gives the protein CASSLRFGGVRTGELFF.

This clonotype was detected only a few times. The germline gene is not matched at one end of the junction; a read error may be the cause. The V call is TRBV7-9, the J call TRBJ1-2; D is undetermined. The CDR3 totals 11 residues. Germline V lookup: CDR1 SEHNR, CDR2 FQNEAQ (reference sequence). CDR3: CASSPFLAGEF. The CDR3, as DNA: TGTGCCAGCAGCCCGTTTTTGGCTGGGGAATTC.

This clonotype was counted a few times. V gene TRBV20-1 combines with J gene TRBJ2-5; 14 nucleotides match TRBD2. CDR3 length equals 13 residues. Germline loops: CDR1 DFQATT, CDR2 SNEGSKA (reference sequence). DNA of the CDR3: TGCAGCGGGACTAGCGGGGGCCCCGAGACCCAGTACTTC. Translation: CSGTSGGPETQYF.

In DNA form, the CDR3 reads TGTGCCAGCAGTGATTGGAGGGGCGATGGCTACACCTTC. Residues: CASSDWRGDGYTF. This chain joins TRBV2 and TRBJ1-2, with D possibly being TRBD1 (5 bases). This CDR3 has 13 amino acids. Deletions cut 3 bases from V and 6 bases from J, with 11 bases between. Germline-derived CDR1 and CDR2 are SNHLY and FYNNEI.

In its sample, this clonotype was seen a few times. V usage is TRBV12-3 or TRBV12-4 and J usage is TRBJ2-7, with D tentatively TRBD2 (5 bases). The CDR3 contains 14 residues. V was shortened by 2 bases and J by 5 bases, with 13 bases between the two germline ends. The CDR3 DNA reads TGTGCCAGCAGTTTATATCGAGGGTCGGACGAGCAGTACTTC. Its translation is CASSLYRGSDEQYF.

The table lists this clonotype with a few counts. In DNA form, the CDR3 reads TGTGCCAGCAGCCAGGCGACTAGCGGGGGGGCCCTTGAGACCCAGTACTTC. It yields the protein CASSQATSGGALETQYF. The rearrangement links TRBV4-2 to TRBJ2-5; 14 bases line up with TRBD2. Germline-derived CDR1 and CDR2 are LGHNA and YNFKEQ. The V gene end was trimmed by 3 bases and the J gene end by 5 bases; junction bases not matched to a gene: 8. This CDR3 comprises 17 residues.

The chain joins TRBV20-1 to TRBJ2-3; D may be TRBD1 (5 bases). This CDR3 spans 14 amino acids. Trimming removed 6 bases from V and 1 base from J, with 14 bases in between. Germline V gene data show CDR1 as DFQATT and CDR2 as SNEGSKA (reference sequence). CDR3 amino acids: CSAPTVRGTDTQYF. DNA of the CDR3: TGCAGTGCACCGACAGTACGCGGCACAGATACGCAGTATTTT.

The CDR3 DNA is TGCGCCAGCAGCCAAGATACGGGGCGGACCAATGAGCAGTTCTTC. It translates to CASSQDTGRTNEQFF. V is TRBV4-3 and J is TRBJ2-1, with D perhaps given as TRBD1 or TRBD2 (5 bases each). Germline V lookup: CDR1 LGHNA, CDR2 YSLEER. The CDR3 totals 15 residues. Trimming pared 0 bases from V and 6 bases from J, leaving 12 bases between.

The chain combines TRBV6-5 with TRBJ1-5; no definite D call. Germline V gives CDR1 MNHEY, CDR2 SVGAGI. The CDR3 runs to 11 residues. V gave up 8 bases and J gave up 11 bases, with 13 bases separating them. CDR3 amino acids: CASGRGTTQHF. In nucleotides, the CDR3 is TGTGCCAGCGGTCGGGGTACGACCCAGCATTTT.

V and J are TRBV3-1 and TRBJ1-4; D unclear. V was shortened by 5 bases and J by 8 bases, with 18 bases between the two germline ends. The CDR3 totals 15 residues. Germline assignment: CDR1 LGHDT and CDR2 YNNKEL (reference sequence). In DNA form, the CDR3 reads TGTGCCAGCAGCTCAACCATCCTCTCCTGGGAAAAACTGTTTTTT. Translating gives CASSSTILSWEKLFF.

The CDR3 DNA reads TGTGCCAGCTCACCTCTTTCTAACCAAGAGACCCAGTACTTC. It yields the protein CASSPLSNQETQYF. This sequence joins TRBV18 and TRBJ2-5, with D unclear. This CDR3 contains 14 residues. Germline CDR1 KGHSH, CDR2 LQKENI. V was clipped by 3 bases and J by 0 bases, with 8 bases between them.